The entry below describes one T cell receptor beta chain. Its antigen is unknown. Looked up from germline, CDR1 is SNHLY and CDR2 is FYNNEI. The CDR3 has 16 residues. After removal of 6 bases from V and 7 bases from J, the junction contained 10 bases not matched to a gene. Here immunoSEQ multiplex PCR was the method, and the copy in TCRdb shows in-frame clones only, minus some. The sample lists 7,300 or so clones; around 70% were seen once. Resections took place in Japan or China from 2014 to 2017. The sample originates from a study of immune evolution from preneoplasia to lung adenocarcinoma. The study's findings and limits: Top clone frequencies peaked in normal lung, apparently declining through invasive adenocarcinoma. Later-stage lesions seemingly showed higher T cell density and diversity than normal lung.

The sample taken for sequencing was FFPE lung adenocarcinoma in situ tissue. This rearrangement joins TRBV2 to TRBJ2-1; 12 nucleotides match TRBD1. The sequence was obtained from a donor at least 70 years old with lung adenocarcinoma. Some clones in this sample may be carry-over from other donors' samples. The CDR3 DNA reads TGTGCCAGCAGGGGAATCGGGACAGGGGGCGCGAATGAGCAGTTCTTC. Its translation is CASRGIGTGGANEQFF.